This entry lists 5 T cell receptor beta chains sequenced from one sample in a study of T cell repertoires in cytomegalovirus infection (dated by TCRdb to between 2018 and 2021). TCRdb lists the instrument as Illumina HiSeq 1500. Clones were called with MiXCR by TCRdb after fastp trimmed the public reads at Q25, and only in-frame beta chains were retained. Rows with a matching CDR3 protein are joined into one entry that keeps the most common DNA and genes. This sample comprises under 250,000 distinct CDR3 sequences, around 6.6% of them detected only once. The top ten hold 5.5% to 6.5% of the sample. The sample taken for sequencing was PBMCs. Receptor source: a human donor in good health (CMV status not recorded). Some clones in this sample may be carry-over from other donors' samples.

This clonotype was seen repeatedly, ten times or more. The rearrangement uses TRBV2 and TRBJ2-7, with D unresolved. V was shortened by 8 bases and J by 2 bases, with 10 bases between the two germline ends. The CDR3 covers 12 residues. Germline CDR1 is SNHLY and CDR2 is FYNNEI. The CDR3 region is CASSQQAYEQYF. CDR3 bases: TGTGCCAGCTCCCAGCAGGCCTACGAGCAGTACTTC.

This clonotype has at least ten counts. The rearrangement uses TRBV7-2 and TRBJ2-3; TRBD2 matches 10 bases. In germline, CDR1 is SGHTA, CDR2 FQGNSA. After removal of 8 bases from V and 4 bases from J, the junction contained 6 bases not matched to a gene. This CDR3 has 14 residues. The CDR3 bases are TGTGCCAGCGCAGCTAGCGGGGGACCAGATACGCAGTATTTT. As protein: CASAASGGPDTQYF. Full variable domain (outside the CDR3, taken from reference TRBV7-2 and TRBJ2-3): GAGVSQSPSNKVTEKGKDVELRCDPISGHTALYWYRQSLGQGLEFLIYFQGNSAPDKSGLPSDRFSAERTGGSVSTLTIQRTQQEDSAVYLCASAASGGPDTQYFGPGTRLTVL.

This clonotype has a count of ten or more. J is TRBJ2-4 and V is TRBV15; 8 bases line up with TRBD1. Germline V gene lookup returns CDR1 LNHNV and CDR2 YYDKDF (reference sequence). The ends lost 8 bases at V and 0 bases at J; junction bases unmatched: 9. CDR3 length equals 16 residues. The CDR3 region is CATRGGQELAKNIQYF. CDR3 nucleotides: TGTGCCACCCGAGGGGGACAGGAACTAGCCAAAAACATTCAGTACTTC.

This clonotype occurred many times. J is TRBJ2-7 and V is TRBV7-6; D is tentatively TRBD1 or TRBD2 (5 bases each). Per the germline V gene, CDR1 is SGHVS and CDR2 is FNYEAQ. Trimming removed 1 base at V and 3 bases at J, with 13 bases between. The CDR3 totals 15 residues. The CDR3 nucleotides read TGTGCCAGCAGCTTAGATCAGGGTGCGGGCTACGAGCAGTACTTC. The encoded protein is CASSLDQGAGYEQYF.

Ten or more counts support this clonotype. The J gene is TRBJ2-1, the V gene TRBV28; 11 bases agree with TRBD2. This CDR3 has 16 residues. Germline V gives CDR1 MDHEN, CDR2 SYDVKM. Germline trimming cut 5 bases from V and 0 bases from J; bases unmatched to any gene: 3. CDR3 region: CASSDLAGGSYNEQFF. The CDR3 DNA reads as TGTGCCAGCAGTGACCTAGCGGGGGGCTCCTACAATGAGCAGTTCTTC.